Each of the 8 T cell receptor beta chains below was sequenced from the same sample in a study of response to subunit inactivated influenza vaccine (dated by TCRdb to the late 2010s). The protocol used for the library was RT-PCR. TCRdb shows the sequencer as Illumina HiSeq 2500. Starting from the raw public reads, TCRdb applied fastp trimming at Q25, assembled clones with MiXCR and retained in-frame beta chains. Every distinct CDR3 protein forms one entry, paired with its most common genes and DNA. In all, the sample holds approximately 490,000 distinct CDR3 sequences, and approximately 7.8% of those were seen once. The ten biggest clones cover around 13% of the sample. The material sequenced was PBMCs from blood, taken about 23 months after vaccination. The receptors stem from a man aged 50 to 75 who received an inactivated influenza vaccine. Donor details come from another sample of the same person, matched by shared clones.

This clonotype was seen repeatedly, ten times or more. This sequence joins TRBV10-3 and TRBJ2-7; 8 nucleotides align to TRBD2. CDR3 size: 14 residues. Trimming removed 10 bases from V and 6 bases from J; junction bases left unmatched: 14. Germline CDR1 ENHRY, CDR2 SYGVKD. CDR3 sequence reads: CATRSSSGLGEQYF. The CDR3 nucleotides are TGTGCCACCCGTAGTTCTTCGGGACTAGGCGAGCAGTACTTC.

This chain joins TRBV7-9 and TRBJ2-3; 10 positions match TRBD2. Germline values: CDR1 SEHNR, CDR2 FQNEAQ (reference sequence). Trimming cost V 2 bases and J 0 bases; bases outside gene matches: 2. This CDR3 region has 16 residues. The CDR3 reads CASSLTSGTSTDTQYF. In DNA form, the CDR3 reads TGTGCCAGCAGCTTAACTAGCGGGACCAGCACAGATACGCAGTATTTT.

This clonotype was seen a few times. The chain has TRBV3-1 and TRBJ2-3; a possible D gene is TRBD2 (5 bases). V was trimmed by 1 base and J by 2 bases, leaving 16 bases between them. Germline V CDR1 and CDR2: LGHDT, YNNKEL (reference sequence). This CDR3 is 17 amino acids long. CDR3 sequence reads: CASSQGPGERLTDTQYF. As DNA, the CDR3 is TGTGCCAGCAGCCAAGGCCCCGGCGAGCGGCTCACAGATACGCAGTATTTT.

This clonotype was counted at least ten times. The V and J genes are TRBV4-1 and TRBJ1-2; D is possibly TRBD1 (6 bases). The CDR3 runs 17 residues. Trimming stripped 1 base from V and 8 bases from J, with 23 bases between. Germline loops: CDR1 MGHRA, CDR2 YSYEKL. In DNA form, the CDR3 reads TGCGCCAGCAGCCAAGGCTTGGGCGACGGAAACCAGGGGGGCTACACCTTC. Its protein product is CASSQGLGDGNQGGYTF.

This clonotype was recorded a few times. V gene TRBV5-1 combines with J gene TRBJ2-3; 7 bases line up with TRBD1. Germline CDR1 reads SGHRS; CDR2 reads YFSETQ. The trim removed 4 bases at V and 1 base at J, leaving 6 bases unmatched. The CDR3 length is 15 residues. CDR3 in amino acids: CASSTTGDRTDTQYF. The CDR3 nucleotides are TGCGCCAGCAGCACCACAGGGGACCGCACAGATACGCAGTATTTT. Together with reference TRBV5-1 and TRBJ2-3, the CDR3 gives the full variable domain: KAGVTQTPRYLIKTRGQQVTLSCSPISGHRSVSWYQQTPGQGLQFLFEYFSETQRNKGNFPGRFSGRQFSNSRSEMNVSTLELGDSALYLCASSTTGDRTDTQYFGPGTRLTVL.

This clonotype was detected many times. The chain uses TRBV15 and TRBJ1-2; D not certain. The CDR3 has 12 amino acids. Germline assignment: CDR1 LNHNV and CDR2 YYDKDF (reference sequence). V lost 0 bases and J 7 bases, leaving 6 bases between the germline ends. The CDR3 sequence is CATSRDPTGYTF. The DNA for the CDR3 is TGTGCCACCAGCAGAGATCCCACTGGCTACACCTTC.

This clonotype was seen ten or more times. This chain connects TRBV4-3 to TRBJ2-1; no firm D call. The CDR3 runs to 13 residues. Germline V CDR1 and CDR2: LGHNA, YSLEER. With 0 bases removed from V and 9 bases from J, the gap between germline ends came to 9 bases. This CDR3 reads CASSQDLRTEQFF. DNA of the CDR3: TGCGCCAGCAGCCAAGATCTACGGACTGAGCAGTTCTTC.

There are a few counts of this clonotype. The V and J genes are TRBV27 and TRBJ2-7; D is tentatively TRBD1 or TRBD2 (6 bases each). The CDR3 consists of 15 residues. Germline V gene data show CDR1 as MNHEY and CDR2 as SMNVEV (reference sequence). The V gene lost 2 bases and the J gene lost 0 bases, with 11 bases spanning the gap. The CDR3 DNA reads TGTGCCAGCAGTTTAGGAGGGGGAGACTCCTACGAGCAGTACTTC. The encoded protein is CASSLGGGDSYEQYF.